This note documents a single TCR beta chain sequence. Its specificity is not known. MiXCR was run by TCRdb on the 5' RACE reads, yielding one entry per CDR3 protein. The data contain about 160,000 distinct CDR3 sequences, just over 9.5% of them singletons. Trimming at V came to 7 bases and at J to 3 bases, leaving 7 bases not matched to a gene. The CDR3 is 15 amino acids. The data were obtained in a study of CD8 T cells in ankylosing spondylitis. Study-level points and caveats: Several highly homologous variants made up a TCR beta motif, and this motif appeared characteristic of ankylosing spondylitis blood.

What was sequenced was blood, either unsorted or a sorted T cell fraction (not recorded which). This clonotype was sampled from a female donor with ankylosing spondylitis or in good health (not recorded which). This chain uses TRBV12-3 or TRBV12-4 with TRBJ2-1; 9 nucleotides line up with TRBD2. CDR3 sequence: CASTPLAGFYNEQFF. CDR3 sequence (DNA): TGTGCCAGCACCCCCCTAGCGGGGTTCTACAATGAGCAGTTCTTC.